These 10 T cell receptor beta chains originate from one sample sequenced in a study of T cells after yellow fever vaccination. TCRdb reprocessed the 5' RACE reads with MiXCR, giving one entry per CDR3 protein. Of around 230,000 distinct CDR3 sequences in the sample, around 6.7% were seen once. The sample in question was CD4+ T cells sorted from PBMCs, obtained on the day of the yellow fever booster vaccination. The receptors were sampled from a man aged 30 to 39 who received the YFV17D yellow fever vaccine.

This clonotype showed up many times. The rearrangement links TRBV6-2 or TRBV6-3 to TRBJ2-3; 10 bases are shared with TRBD1. V lost 7 bases and J lost 3; bases outside the gene matches: 22. Germline V gene lookup returns CDR1 MNHEY and CDR2 SVGEGT. The CDR3 has 20 amino acids. The CDR3 DNA is TGTGCCAGCACCACCCACCGGGACAGGGGTCCGGTCCGACAAACAGATACGCAGTATTTT. Translated, it gives CASTTHRDRGPVRQTDTQYF.

This sequence joins TRBV29-1 and TRBJ2-7, with 11 bases lining up with TRBD2. V trimming: 3 bases; J trimming: 4 bases; junction bases outside the gene matches: 2. CDR3 size: 13 residues. Germline V gives CDR1 SQVTM, CDR2 ANQGSEA. The CDR3 DNA sequence: TGCAGCGTTGAGACTAGCGGGATTTACGAGCAGTACTTC. It yields the protein CSVETSGIYEQYF.

In this sample, this clonotype turned up a few times. CDR3 sequence (DNA): TGCGCCAGCAACCCAGCAGCCCGAACAGATACGCAGTATTTT. Translation: CASNPAARTDTQYF. V is TRBV5-1 and J is TRBJ2-3; no clear D gene. The CDR3 consists of 14 residues. Germline CDR1 and CDR2: SGHRS and YFSETQ. The V end lost 6 bases, the J end lost 3 bases, and 14 bases lay between the germline ends.

This clonotype has more than one count but fewer than ten. V is TRBV11-2 and J is TRBJ2-5, with 11 bases identical to TRBD2. CDR1 and CDR2 (germline): SGHAT, FQNNGV. This CDR3 region has 16 residues. With V trimmed by 5 bases and J by 4 bases, 9 bases remained unmatched. CDR3 bases: TGTGCCAGCAGCATCTTGATAGCGGGAGGGGGAGAGACCCAGTACTTC. Translating gives CASSILIAGGGETQYF.

Only a few counts were recorded for this clonotype. The chain couples TRBV3-1 to TRBJ2-7; unclear D gene. The CDR3 is made up of 14 amino acids. V was shortened by 1 base and J by 6 bases, with 13 bases between the two germline ends. Germline V gene lookup returns CDR1 LGHDT and CDR2 YNNKEL (reference sequence). This chain's CDR3 is CASSQGLIAREQYF. CDR3 bases: TGTGCCAGCAGCCAAGGTCTAATTGCGCGCGAGCAGTACTTC.

The chain recombines TRBV20-1 with TRBJ2-5; 7 bases map to TRBD2. This CDR3 is built from 12 residues. Germline V lookup: CDR1 DFQATT, CDR2 SNEGSKA (reference sequence). Unmatched junction bases numbered 5, after V lost 5 bases and J lost 5 bases. This CDR3 is CSARAGTETQYF. In DNA form, the CDR3 reads TGCAGTGCTCGAGCGGGAACGGAGACCCAGTACTTC.

This clonotype was seen ten or more times. This chain connects TRBV5-1 to TRBJ2-7; D ambiguous. This CDR3 has 15 residues. The germline V gene encodes CDR1 SGHRS and CDR2 YFSETQ. Trimming left V 5 bases short and J 0 bases short, with 15 bases between. The CDR3 sequence is CASRVLSDLSYEQYF. In DNA, the CDR3 is TGCGCCAGCAGAGTGTTGAGCGACCTCTCCTACGAGCAGTACTTC.

This clonotype was seen ten or more times. This chain joins TRBV5-1 and TRBJ2-6; D may be TRBD2 (5 bases). CDR1 is SGHRS, CDR2 YFSETQ, per germline. The CDR3 loop spans 17 amino acids. V lost 0 bases and J lost 2, with 12 bases in between. CDR3 nucleotides: TGCGCCAGCAGCTTGGCCAAGGGAGCTGCTGGGGCCAACGTCCTGACTTTC. Protein sequence: CASSLAKGAAGANVLTF.

A few counts support this clonotype. The chain joins TRBV29-1 to TRBJ2-3; perhaps D is TRBD1 or TRBD2 (5 bases each). The germline V gene encodes CDR1 SQVTM and CDR2 ANQGSEA. The length of the CDR3 is 13 residues. The ends were cut back, 4 bases at V and 2 bases at J, with 10 bases in the middle. The CDR3 sequence is CSVVGRATDTQYF. CDR3 sequence (DNA): TGCAGCGTTGTGGGACGAGCCACAGATACGCAGTATTTT.

V and J are TRBV3-1 and TRBJ1-1, with D possibly being TRBD1 (6 bases). Germline V gene sequence: CDR1 LGHDT, CDR2 YNNKEL (reference sequence). The CDR3 sequence is 15 residues long. Trimming removed 0 bases at V and 10 bases at J, with 18 bases between. CDR3 in DNA: TGTGCCAGCAGCCAAGATCGCATCATGGGGACAACAGCTTTCTTT. Translation: CASSQDRIMGTTAFF.